Listed below are T cell receptor beta chains from one sample, sequenced in a study of human T cells and chemical hapten exposure. One entry per CDR3 protein, called by TCRdb with MiXCR from the RACE reads. This sample carries tens of thousands of distinct CDR3 sequences, 5.5% to 8% of them seen once, and the ten largest clones take around 8.4%. Here the sequenced sample was whole blood, taken in connection with sensitization to the hapten diphenylcyclopropenone (DPC). The receptors derive from a young woman with alopecia areata. Some clones in this sample may be carry-over from other donors' samples. CDR3s include the opening cysteine and the closing phenylalanine or tryptophan. A D gene is named only where the DNA matches it firmly. Only part of the rows carry a size: once, few, many, or a class if the clone is expanded.

CDR3 DNA: TGTGCCATCTTGGCTAGCCCCAGCGCCTACAATGAGCAGTTCTTC
CDR3 protein: CAILASPSAYNEQFF
J gene: TRBJ2-1
D gene: NA
clone size: many
V gene: TRBV6-1

CDR3 DNA: TGTGCCAGCTCTTCGTACGATAGCAATCAGCCCCAGCATTTT
CDR3 protein: CASSSYDSNQPQHF
J gene: TRBJ1-5
D gene: NA
clone size: many
V gene: TRBV18

CDR3 DNA: TGTGCCAGCAGTTTATCGGGACAGGGGTCTTTCGAGCAGTACTTC
CDR3 protein: CASSLSGQGSFEQYF
J gene: TRBJ2-7
D gene: TRBD1
clone size: NA
V gene: TRBV27

CDR3 DNA: TGTGCCAGCAGTCCGCAGATGGATAATTCACCCCTCCACTTT
CDR3 protein: CASSPQMDNSPLHF
J gene: TRBJ1-6
D gene: NA
clone size: many
V gene: TRBV12-3/TRBV12-4

CDR3 DNA: TGTGCCAGCAGCTTACAACACGCGGGGGGGCCGGGAAGAAACATTCAGTACTTC
CDR3 protein: CASSLQHAGGPGRNIQYF
J gene: TRBJ2-4
D gene: TRBD2
clone size: NA
V gene: TRBV7-9

CDR3 DNA: TGTGCCAGCAGCACCAGGGTGGACCAGCCCCAGCATTTT
CDR3 protein: CASSTRVDQPQHF
J gene: TRBJ1-5
D gene: NA
clone size: NA
V gene: TRBV7-6

CDR3 DNA: TGTGCCAGCAGCCGATCCGGGACAGGGGGTTACGATGAGCAGTTCTTC
CDR3 protein: CASSRSGTGGYDEQFF
J gene: TRBJ2-1
D gene: TRBD1
clone size: few
V gene: TRBV28

CDR3 DNA: TGCGCCAGCAGCCAAGATAAGGGGCAGCCCCAGCATTTT
CDR3 protein: CASSQDKGQPQHF
J gene: TRBJ1-5
D gene: NA
clone size: many
V gene: TRBV4-3

CDR3 DNA: TGCAGTGCCGACCAGGGGGCCGATCAGCCCCAGCATTTT
CDR3 protein: CSADQGADQPQHF
J gene: TRBJ1-5
D gene: TRBD1
clone size: many
V gene: TRBV20-1

CDR3 DNA: TGTGCCAGCTCACCACGGGGGAACTCCTACGAGCAGTACTTC
CDR3 protein: CASSPRGNSYEQYF
J gene: TRBJ2-7
D gene: NA
clone size: many
V gene: TRBV18

CDR3 DNA: TGTGCCACCTCCCAACGCCGGGAGACCCAGTACTTC
CDR3 protein: CATSQRRETQYF
J gene: TRBJ2-5
D gene: NA
clone size: many
V gene: TRBV6-2/TRBV6-3

CDR3 DNA: TGTGCCAGCAGTTTGACTAGCGGGGGGGTCGCCCGTCGGGAGACCCAGTACTTC
CDR3 protein: CASSLTSGGVARRETQYF
J gene: TRBJ2-5
D gene: TRBD2
clone size: few
V gene: TRBV6-2/TRBV6-3

CDR3 DNA: TGCAGCGTTGAAGGACAGGGGCCAGATACGCAGTATTTT
CDR3 protein: CSVEGQGPDTQYF
J gene: TRBJ2-3
D gene: TRBD1
clone size: many
V gene: TRBV29-1

CDR3 DNA: TGTGCCAGCAGCCTAGTGGGTTCCTACAATGAGCAGTTCTTC
CDR3 protein: CASSLVGSYNEQFF
J gene: TRBJ2-1
D gene: NA
clone size: many
V gene: TRBV7-2

CDR3 DNA: TGTGCCAGCAGTGAACTCACAGGGGGCGGATCACCCCTCCACTTT
CDR3 protein: CASSELTGGGSPLHF
J gene: TRBJ1-6
D gene: TRBD1
clone size: few
V gene: TRBV6-1

CDR3 DNA: TGTGCCAGCAGCTTAGGGAAGCGGGGGAACCAAGAGACCCAGTACTTC
CDR3 protein: CASSLGKRGNQETQYF
J gene: TRBJ2-5
D gene: TRBD2
clone size: many
V gene: TRBV11-1

CDR3 DNA: TGTGCCAGCAGTCTAGGACAGGTCATTGCTTCTGGGGCCAACGTCCTGACTTTC
CDR3 protein: CASSLGQVIASGANVLTF
J gene: TRBJ2-6
D gene: TRBD1
clone size: few
V gene: TRBV5-6

CDR3 DNA: TGTGCCAGCAGCCGACAGGGGTCCGGTGAAAAACTGTTTTTT
CDR3 protein: CASSRQGSGEKLFF
J gene: TRBJ1-4
D gene: TRBD1
clone size: many
V gene: TRBV4-2

CDR3 DNA: TGTGCCTGGCATCCCGGACAGGGCAACACTGAAGCTTTCTTT
CDR3 protein: CAWHPGQGNTEAFF
J gene: TRBJ1-1
D gene: TRBD1
clone size: few
V gene: TRBV30

CDR3 DNA: TGTGCCAGCAGTTACTCGGCCCGAAGAGATCCATTTGGGGGCTACACCTTC
CDR3 protein: CASSYSARRDPFGGYTF
J gene: TRBJ1-2
D gene: NA
clone size: NA
V gene: TRBV6-6

CDR3 DNA: TGTGCCTGGAGTACAGGTTTGAACACTGAAGCTTTCTTT
CDR3 protein: CAWSTGLNTEAFF
J gene: TRBJ1-1
D gene: NA
clone size: many
V gene: TRBV30

CDR3 DNA: TGTGCCAGCAGTCCAGGACTAGCGGGGGCCGTAAGCTCCTACAATGAGCAGTTCTTC
CDR3 protein: CASSPGLAGAVSSYNEQFF
J gene: TRBJ2-1
D gene: TRBD2
clone size: few
V gene: TRBV28

CDR3 DNA: TGTGCCACCAGCGATCGCACCGGGGTCTCCTACGAGCAGTACTTC
CDR3 protein: CATSDRTGVSYEQYF
J gene: TRBJ2-7
D gene: NA
clone size: NA
V gene: TRBV15

CDR3 DNA: TGCAGCGTTGAAGGACCCGGAGCCACGGGGGAGACCCAGTACTTC
CDR3 protein: CSVEGPGATGETQYF
J gene: TRBJ2-5
D gene: NA
clone size: NA
V gene: TRBV29-1

CDR3 DNA: TGTGCCAGCAGCTTAGATATAGCGGGGAGTACAGATACGCAGTATTTT
CDR3 protein: CASSLDIAGSTDTQYF
J gene: TRBJ2-3
D gene: TRBD2
clone size: NA
V gene: TRBV7-6

CDR3 DNA: TGTGCCACCTCGTGGGTGGAGGGTGCAGATACGCAGTATTTT
CDR3 protein: CATSWVEGADTQYF
J gene: TRBJ2-3
D gene: NA
clone size: few
V gene: TRBV28

CDR3 DNA: TGTGCCAGCAGCCTGCACAGTTTAATTCCTTATGGCTACACCTTC
CDR3 protein: CASSLHSLIPYGYTF
J gene: TRBJ1-2
D gene: NA
clone size: many
V gene: TRBV14

CDR3 DNA: TGCAGCGTTCTAGGGAATTTGATCACTGAAGCTTTCTTT
CDR3 protein: CSVLGNLITEAFF
J gene: TRBJ1-1
D gene: NA
clone size: few
V gene: TRBV29-1

CDR3 DNA: TGTGCCAGTGAATCCTACGTGGGGGCCCCGAGCTCTGGAAACACCATATATTTT
CDR3 protein: CASESYVGAPSSGNTIYF
J gene: TRBJ1-3
D gene: NA
clone size: few
V gene: TRBV19

CDR3 DNA: TGTGCCAGCACGACTGGTACCTATGGCTACACCTTC
CDR3 protein: CASTTGTYGYTF
J gene: TRBJ1-2
D gene: NA
clone size: many
V gene: TRBV28

CDR3 DNA: TGTGCCAGCAGTCTTTCCGAAAATTCACCCCTCCACTTT
CDR3 protein: CASSLSENSPLHF
J gene: TRBJ1-6
D gene: NA
clone size: NA
V gene: TRBV27

CDR3 DNA: TGCGCCAGCAGCTTGTTTTACGCGAGCACAGATACGCAGTATTTT
CDR3 protein: CASSLFYASTDTQYF
J gene: TRBJ2-3
D gene: NA
clone size: NA
V gene: TRBV5-1

CDR3 DNA: TGTGCCAGTAGTGGAACAGGGGGGAGATCACCCCTCCACTTT
CDR3 protein: CASSGTGGRSPLHF
J gene: TRBJ1-6
D gene: TRBD1
clone size: many
V gene: TRBV19

CDR3 DNA: TGTGCCAGCAGCTTAGGCCCGGTTACCTACGAGCAGTACTTC
CDR3 protein: CASSLGPVTYEQYF
J gene: TRBJ2-7
D gene: NA
clone size: many
V gene: TRBV13

CDR3 DNA: TGTGCCAGCAGTTCCCCGGGGGTAGCCAAAAACATTCAGTACTTC
CDR3 protein: CASSSPGVAKNIQYF
J gene: TRBJ2-4
D gene: NA
clone size: few
V gene: TRBV7-2

CDR3 DNA: TGCGCCAGCAGCTTAAAAGAGATGAACACCGGGGAGCTGTTTTTT
CDR3 protein: CASSLKEMNTGELFF
J gene: TRBJ2-2
D gene: NA
clone size: NA
V gene: TRBV5-1